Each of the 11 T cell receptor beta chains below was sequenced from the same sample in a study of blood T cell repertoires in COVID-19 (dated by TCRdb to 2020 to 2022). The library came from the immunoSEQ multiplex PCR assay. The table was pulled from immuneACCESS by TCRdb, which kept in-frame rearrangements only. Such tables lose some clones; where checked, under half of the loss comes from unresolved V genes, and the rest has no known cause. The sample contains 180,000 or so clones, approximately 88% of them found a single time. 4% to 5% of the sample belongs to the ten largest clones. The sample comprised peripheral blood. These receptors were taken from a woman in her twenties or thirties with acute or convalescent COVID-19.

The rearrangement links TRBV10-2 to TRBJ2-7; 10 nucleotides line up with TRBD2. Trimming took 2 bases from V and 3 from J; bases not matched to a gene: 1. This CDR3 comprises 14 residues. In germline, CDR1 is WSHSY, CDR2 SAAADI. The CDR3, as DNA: TGCGCCAGCAGTGAGACTAGCGGGATCTACGAGCAGTACTTC. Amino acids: CASSETSGIYEQYF.

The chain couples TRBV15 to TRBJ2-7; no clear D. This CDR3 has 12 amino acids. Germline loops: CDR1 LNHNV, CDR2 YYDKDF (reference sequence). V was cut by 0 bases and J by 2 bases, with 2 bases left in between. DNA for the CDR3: TGTGCCACCAGCAGAGATACCTACGAGCAGTACTTC. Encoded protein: CATSRDTYEQYF.

The CDR3 loop is CASSLDTNYGYTF. In DNA form, the CDR3 reads TGTGCCAGCAGTTTAGACACCAACTATGGCTACACCTTC. V usage is TRBV12-3 or TRBV12-4 and J usage is TRBJ1-2, with no clear D. V dropped 1 base and J dropped 2 bases, with 5 bases sitting between them. The CDR3 has 13 residues.

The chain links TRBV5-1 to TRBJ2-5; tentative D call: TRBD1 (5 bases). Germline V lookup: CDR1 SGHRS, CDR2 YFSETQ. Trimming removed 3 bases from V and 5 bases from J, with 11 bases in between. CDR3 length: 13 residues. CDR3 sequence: CASSSRGGETQYF. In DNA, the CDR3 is TGCGCCAGCAGCTCAAGGGGCGGCGAGACCCAGTACTTC.

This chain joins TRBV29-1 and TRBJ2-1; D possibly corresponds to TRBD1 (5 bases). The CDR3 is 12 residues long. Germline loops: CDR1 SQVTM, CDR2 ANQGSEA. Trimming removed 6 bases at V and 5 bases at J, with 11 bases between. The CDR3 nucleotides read TGCAGCGTGGGGCTAGAGGACAATGAGCAGTTCTTC. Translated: CSVGLEDNEQFF.

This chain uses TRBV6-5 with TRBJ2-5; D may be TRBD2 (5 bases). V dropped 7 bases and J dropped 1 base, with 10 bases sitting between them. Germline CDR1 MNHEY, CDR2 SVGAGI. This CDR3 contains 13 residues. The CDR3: CASNFGGQETQYF. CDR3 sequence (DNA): TGTGCCAGCAATTTTGGAGGCCAAGAGACCCAGTACTTC.

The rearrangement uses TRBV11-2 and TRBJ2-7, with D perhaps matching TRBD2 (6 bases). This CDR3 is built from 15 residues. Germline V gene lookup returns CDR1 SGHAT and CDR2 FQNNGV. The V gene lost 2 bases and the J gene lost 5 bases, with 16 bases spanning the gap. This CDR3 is CASSLNPGLFDEQYF. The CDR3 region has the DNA TGTGCCAGCAGCTTAAATCCGGGACTTTTCGACGAGCAGTACTTC.

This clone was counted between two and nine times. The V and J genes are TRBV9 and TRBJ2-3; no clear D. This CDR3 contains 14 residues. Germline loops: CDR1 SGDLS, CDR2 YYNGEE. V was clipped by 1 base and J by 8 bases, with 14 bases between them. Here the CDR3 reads CASSVQELTVTQYF. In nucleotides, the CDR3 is TGTGCCAGCAGCGTACAGGAACTTACGGTTACGCAGTATTTT.

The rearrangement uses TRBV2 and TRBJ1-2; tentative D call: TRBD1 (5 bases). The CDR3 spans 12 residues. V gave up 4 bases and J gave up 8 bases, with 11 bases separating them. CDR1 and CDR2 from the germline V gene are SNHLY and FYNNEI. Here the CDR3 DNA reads TGTGCCAGCAGTGGGCGGGGGTACGGCTACACCTTC. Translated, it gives CASSGRGYGYTF. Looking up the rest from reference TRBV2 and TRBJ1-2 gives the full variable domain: EPEVTQTPSHQVTQMGQEVILRCVPISNHLYFYWYRQILGQKVEFLVSFYNNEISEKSEIFDDQFSVERPDGSNFTLKIRSTKLEDSAMYFCASSGRGYGYTFGSGTRLTVV.

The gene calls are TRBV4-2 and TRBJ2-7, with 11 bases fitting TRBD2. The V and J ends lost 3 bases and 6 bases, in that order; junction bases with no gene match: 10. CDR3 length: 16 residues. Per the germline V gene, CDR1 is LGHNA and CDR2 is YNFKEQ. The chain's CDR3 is CASSHATGTSGSEQYF. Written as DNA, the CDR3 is TGTGCCAGCAGCCATGCAACCGGGACTAGCGGATCCGAGCAGTACTTC.

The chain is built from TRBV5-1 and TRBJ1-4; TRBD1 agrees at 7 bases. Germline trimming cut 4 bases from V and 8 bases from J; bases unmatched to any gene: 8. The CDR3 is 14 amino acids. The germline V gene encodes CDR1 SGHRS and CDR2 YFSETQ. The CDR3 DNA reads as TGCGCCAGCAGCATGACAGGGCGAGGAGAAAAACTGTTTTTT. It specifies CASSMTGRGEKLFF.